The clone carrying this T cell receptor beta chain was seen only a few times. This CDR3 is 16 amino acids long. With 1 base clipped from V and 4 bases from J, the junction kept 6 bases outside the gene matches. From germline, CDR1 is DFQATT and CDR2 SNEGSKA (reference sequence). These data originate in a study of response to subunit inactivated influenza vaccine. Each CDR3 protein is one row after TCRdb ran MiXCR on the RT-PCR reads. Among hundreds of thousands of distinct CDR3 sequences listed, about a fifth were seen once. The chain employs TRBV20-1 and TRBJ2-2; TRBD2 matches 10 bases. This clonotype originated in a man over 45 who received an inactivated influenza vaccine. The specimen comprised PBMCs from blood, sampled roughly 5 days after vaccination. In nucleotides, the CDR3 is TGCAGTGCTAGAGGACCGGGACTAGCGCGCACCGGGGAGCTGTTTTTT. This translates into CSARGPGLARTGELFF.